The 27 T cell receptor beta chains reported below all come from one sample, sequenced in a study of shared clonotypes between healthy human individuals. Naive CD8 cells lacked CD45RO, underwent positive selection for CCR7 and left out terminally differentiated effector memory CD45RA+ cells. Method: immunoSEQ multiplex PCR; TCRdb's copy keeps in-frame clones and lacks some. This sample has millions of clones; less than 95% occur once, and the top ten carry about 1.1%. Sequencing was done on a sample of naive CD8+ T cells sorted from blood. The receptors were sampled from a man aged 18 to 30 in good health.

The V gene is TRBV11-2, the J gene TRBJ2-2; no firm D call. V lost 2 bases and J lost 6, with 4 bases in between. CDR3 length equals 12 residues. Germline lookup yields CDR1 SGHAT and CDR2 FQNNGV. CDR3 in DNA: TGTGCCAGCAGCTTAAAGGCCGGGGAGCTGTTTTTT. It codes for CASSLKAGELFF.

The chain links TRBV27 to TRBJ2-3; D tentatively fits TRBD1 or TRBD2 (6 bases each). The CDR3 has 16 residues. V was pared by 1 base and J by 0 bases, with 11 bases between. Germline V gives CDR1 MNHEY, CDR2 SMNVEV (reference sequence). CDR3 in amino acids: CASSLYTGASTDTQYF. The DNA for the CDR3 is TGTGCCAGCAGTTTATATACGGGGGCTAGCACAGATACGCAGTATTTT.

CDR3 bases: TGTGCCTGGAGTGTACCAGGTTACTCTGGAAACACCATATATTTT. Protein: CAWSVPGYSGNTIYF. The rearrangement joins TRBV30 to TRBJ1-3; D not resolved. This CDR3 has 15 residues. Germline CDR1 GTSNPN, CDR2 SVGIG (reference sequence). Trimming cost V 0 bases and J 0 bases, with 9 bases left between them.

The chain joins TRBV6-1 to TRBJ2-7; D remains unclear. The CDR3 spans 15 residues. CDR1 MNHNS and CDR2 SASEGT come from the germline V gene. The V gene lost 0 bases and the J gene lost 1 base, with 10 bases spanning the gap. The CDR3, as DNA: TGTGCCAGCAGTGAAGCAGCAAGGTTTTCCTACGAGCAGTACTTC. Translated, it gives CASSEAARFSYEQYF.

The V call is TRBV27, the J call TRBJ2-5; D gene ambiguous. CDR3 length: 13 amino acids. Per germline, CDR1 MNHEY and CDR2 SMNVEV (reference sequence). Deletions cut 7 bases from V and 4 bases from J, with 13 bases between. Here the CDR3 DNA reads TGTGCCAGCACCCGAGTTGGTGGAGAGACCCAGTACTTC. Its protein is CASTRVGGETQYF.

As concerns this clone: The sample has other DNA sequences that encode this CDR3 too. The J gene is TRBJ1-6, the V gene TRBV28, with D hard to call. This CDR3 comprises 12 residues. Trimming left V 2 bases short and J 10 bases short, with 6 bases between. CDR1 is MDHEN and CDR2 is SYDVKM in the germline V gene. The CDR3 DNA is TGTGCCAGCAGTTTAAAGAACTCACCCCTCCACTTT. Amino acid sequence: CASSLKNSPLHF.

The chain has TRBV7-8 and TRBJ1-1, with unresolved D. The CDR3 runs to 12 residues. Trimming stripped 1 base from V and 7 bases from J, with 7 bases between. In germline, CDR1 is SGHVS, CDR2 FQNEAQ. The CDR3, as DNA: TGTGCCAGCAGCTTAGATGAAGGTGAAGCTTTCTTT. Translating it yields CASSLDEGEAFF.

The V gene is TRBV5-1, the J gene TRBJ1-1; no reliable D call. V lost 5 bases and J 4 bases, leaving 15 bases between the germline ends. The CDR3 runs 14 residues. Germline CDR1 SGHRS, CDR2 YFSETQ. The CDR3 spells CASSYGEGGTEAFF. DNA for the CDR3: TGCGCCAGCAGTTACGGGGAGGGCGGCACTGAAGCTTTCTTT.

The chain combines TRBV27 with TRBJ2-7; no firm D call. Germline V gives CDR1 MNHEY, CDR2 SMNVEV (reference sequence). V lost 6 bases to trimming and J lost 2 bases, with 11 bases between them. The CDR3 runs to 13 residues. In DNA form, the CDR3 reads TGTGCCAGCAGCCCTGATAACACCTACGAGCAGTACTTC. It is translated as CASSPDNTYEQYF.

Remarks on this clone: The sample carries other DNA sequences with the same CDR3. The chain carries TRBV19 and TRBJ2-1, with 9 bases identical to TRBD2. This CDR3 spans 14 amino acids. V gave up 3 bases and J gave up 4 bases; unmatched junction bases: 1. Germline V gene sequence: CDR1 LNHDA, CDR2 SQIVND (reference sequence). CDR3 nucleotide sequence: TGTGCCAGTAGTATCACTAGCGGGTACAATGAGCAGTTCTTC. Residues: CASSITSGYNEQFF.

V and J are TRBV10-3 and TRBJ2-1; the D gene is possibly TRBD1 (5 bases). V was clipped by 0 bases and J by 2 bases, with 11 bases between them. This CDR3 region has 16 residues. From germline, CDR1 is ENHRY and CDR2 SYGVKD. The CDR3 loop reads CAISESLQGAYNEQFF. As DNA, the CDR3 is TGTGCCATCAGTGAGTCGCTTCAAGGGGCCTACAATGAGCAGTTCTTC.

The chain recombines TRBV4-1 with TRBJ2-7; D is unresolved. The CDR3 length is 15 residues. The V end lost 5 bases, the J end lost 3 bases, and 17 bases lay between the germline ends. Per germline, CDR1 MGHRA and CDR2 YSYEKL. As DNA, the CDR3 is TGCGCCAGCAGCGCTTCTGATACCCCAGGCTACGAGCAGTACTTC. This encodes CASSASDTPGYEQYF.

The V gene is TRBV19, the J gene TRBJ2-2, with D possibly matching TRBD2 (5 bases). CDR3 length: 14 amino acids. CDR1 and CDR2 (germline): LNHDA, SQIVND (reference sequence). V shed 4 bases and J shed 6 bases, with 12 bases lying between them. The CDR3 reads CASSTLAWPGELFF. The CDR3 DNA is TGTGCCAGTAGTACCTTAGCGTGGCCCGGGGAGCTGTTTTTT.

About this clone itself: This same CDR3 is encoded by further DNA sequences in the sample. This chain connects TRBV7-9 to TRBJ2-7, with 9 positions matching TRBD1. Germline V gene data show CDR1 as SEHNR and CDR2 as FQNEAQ (reference sequence). After removal of 0 bases from V and 1 base from J, the junction contained 1 base not matched to a gene. This CDR3 spans 15 amino acids. The DNA of the CDR3 is TGTGCCAGCAGCTTAGCCGGGACAGGGTCCTACGAGCAGTACTTC. It is translated as CASSLAGTGSYEQYF.

V is TRBV6-5 and J is TRBJ1-2; unclear D gene. V was clipped by 2 bases and J by 3 bases, with 7 bases between them. CDR3 size: 13 residues. Germline V gene sequence: CDR1 MNHEY, CDR2 SVGAGI. CDR3: CASSYQADYGYTF. CDR3 DNA sequence: TGTGCCAGCAGTTACCAGGCGGACTATGGCTACACCTTC.

The gene calls are TRBV7-4 and TRBJ1-5, with D maybe TRBD1 (5 bases). Trimming took off 2 bases at V and 7 bases at J, with 12 bases between the two ends. Germline-derived CDR1 and CDR2 are SGHVT and SQSDAQ. The CDR3 contains 14 residues. CDR3 sequence reads: CASSLTGHRQPQHF. CDR3 bases: TGTGCCAGCAGCTTAACGGGCCACAGGCAGCCCCAGCATTTT.

The J gene is TRBJ1-3, the V gene TRBV2, with D hard to call. From germline, CDR1 is SNHLY and CDR2 FYNNEI. This CDR3 comprises 15 residues. Trimming shortened V by 6 bases and J by 0 bases, and 12 bases separated the two germline ends. Here the CDR3 DNA reads TGTGCCAGCAGCGATCGGCCCATCTCTGGAAACACCATATATTTT. Translated, it gives CASSDRPISGNTIYF.

This clone was recorded only once. This chain uses TRBV9 with TRBJ2-3; possible D gene TRBD2, 6 bases. This CDR3 spans 13 amino acids. Germline V gene sequence: CDR1 SGDLS, CDR2 YYNGEE. Trimming took 3 bases from V and 8 from J, leaving 13 bases between them. CDR3 sequence: CASSDGGGTTQYF. The CDR3 nucleotides read TGTGCCAGCAGCGACGGTGGGGGGACTACGCAGTATTTT. The whole variable domain, remainder taken from reference TRBV9 and TRBJ2-3, is DSGVTQTPKHLITATGQRVTLRCSPRSGDLSVYWYQQSLDQGLQFLIQYYNGEERAKGNILERFSAQQFPDLHSELNLSSLELGDSALYFCASSDGGGTTQYFGPGTRLTVL.

This clone appeared once. CDR3 coding DNA: TGTGCCAGCCAGGCCGAGACAGGGCCACGGGGGTATGGCTACACCTTC. It codes for CASQAETGPRGYGYTF. This chain uses TRBV2 with TRBJ1-2; 7 nucleotides match TRBD1. This CDR3 is 16 amino acids long. With 8 bases clipped from V and 5 bases from J, the junction kept 17 bases outside the gene matches. Germline V CDR1 and CDR2: SNHLY, FYNNEI.

This clone is a singleton in its sample. The rearrangement uses TRBV7-9 and TRBJ2-4; 7 nucleotides align to TRBD1. The CDR3 contains 15 residues. V gave up 8 bases and J gave up 0 bases; unmatched junction bases: 7. CDR1 SEHNR and CDR2 FQNEAQ come from the germline V gene (reference sequence). This chain's CDR3 is CASGDSLTAKNIQYF. CDR3 in DNA: TGTGCCAGCGGGGACAGTTTAACAGCCAAAAACATTCAGTACTTC. The whole variable domain, remainder taken from reference TRBV7-9 and TRBJ2-4, is DTGVSQNPRHKITKRGQNVTFRCDPISEHNRLYWYRQTLGQGPEFLTYFQNEAQLEKSRLLSDRFSAERPKGSFSTLEIQRTEQGDSAMYLCASGDSLTAKNIQYFGAGTRLSVL.

The chain couples TRBV4-3 to TRBJ2-1, with D maybe TRBD1 (5 bases). The CDR3 has 14 amino acids. CDR1 and CDR2 from the germline V gene are LGHNA and YSLEER. V was cut by 4 bases and J by 7 bases, with 14 bases left in between. CDR3 DNA: TGCGCCAGCAGCCGCATTCAGGGAAAAAATGAGCAGTTCTTC. Encoded protein: CASSRIQGKNEQFF.

This rearrangement joins TRBV19 to TRBJ2-6; D is unresolved. The V end was cut by 2 bases, the J end by 0 bases, with 5 bases between. This CDR3 has 15 amino acids. Germline CDR1 and CDR2: LNHDA and SQIVND (reference sequence). CDR3 sequence: CASSIYLSGANVLTF. The CDR3 DNA is TGTGCCAGTAGTATATACCTCTCTGGGGCCAACGTCCTGACTTTC.

V gene TRBV6-6 combines with J gene TRBJ2-2; D is possibly TRBD2 (6 bases). Germline V gene sequence: CDR1 MNHNY, CDR2 SVGAGI (reference sequence). Between the trimmed V and J ends, which lost 2 bases and 4 bases, there was a span of 11 bases. CDR3 length equals 15 residues. CDR3 sequence: CASSYGGAVTGELFF. Here the CDR3 DNA reads TGTGCCAGCAGTTACGGAGGGGCTGTCACCGGGGAGCTGTTTTTT.

The chain has TRBV7-9 and TRBJ2-1, with D possibly being TRBD2 (5 bases). The CDR3 is 16 amino acids. V dropped 5 bases and J dropped 1 base, with 15 bases sitting between them. Germline V gene data show CDR1 as SEHNR and CDR2 as FQNEAQ (reference sequence). CDR3 coding DNA: TGTGCCAGCAGCGGGCCAGGAGGTATATCCTACAATGAGCAGTTCTTC. It translates to CASSGPGGISYNEQFF.

This clone was seen only once. The chain combines TRBV4-1 with TRBJ2-3; 7 nucleotides line up with TRBD2. Per the germline V gene, CDR1 is MGHRA and CDR2 is YSYEKL. J gave up 4 bases and V 4 bases, and 5 bases lay outside the gene matches. The length of the CDR3 is 14 residues. The CDR3 nucleotides read TGCGCCAGCAGCCGTGCGGGAGCGGCAGATACGCAGTATTTT. Protein sequence: CASSRAGAADTQYF.

The DNA for the CDR3 is TGCGCCAGCAGCCAAGATCTGGGGGGATACCCCTACGAGCAGTACTTC. The encoded protein is CASSQDLGGYPYEQYF. The rearrangement links TRBV4-3 to TRBJ2-7, with TRBD2 as a possible D gene (6 bases). This CDR3 has 16 residues. Trimming shortened V by 0 bases and J by 2 bases, and 14 bases separated the two germline ends. Germline lookup yields CDR1 LGHNA and CDR2 YSLEER.

The chain carries TRBV9 and TRBJ2-5, with a tentative D call TRBD2 (5 bases). The CDR3 has 16 amino acids. Germline CDR1 reads SGDLS; CDR2 reads YYNGEE. Trimming cost V 3 bases and J 5 bases, with 20 bases left between them. The CDR3 DNA is TGTGCCAGCAGCGGAGCCTCAGACGCGGGCTTCGAGACCCAGTACTTC. It specifies CASSGASDAGFETQYF.